This is a list of T cell receptor beta chains from one sample in a study of OX40 agonist ivuxolimab in advanced cancers. The data were produced by immunoSEQ multiplex PCR, yet TCRdb's version contains in-frame clones alone and is incomplete. The sample has tens of thousands of clones, about 83% seen once. The source was CD4+ or CD8+ T cells sorted from blood, collected in a trial of the OX40 agonist ivuxolimab. These receptors were taken from an adult with an advanced solid tumor such as melanoma, head and neck, liver or kidney cancer. Both conserved end residues are part of each CDR3. A D gene is named only where the DNA matches it firmly. Clone size appears in some rows only: once, few, many, or a class for an expanded clone.

>-|TRBJ1-2|TRBV12-5|-
CASGLTSDGYTF
TGTGCTAGTGGTTTGACCAGTGATGGCTACACCTTC
>-|TRBJ2-7|TRBV15|-
CATSRVGPREQYF
TGTGCCACCAGCAGAGTGGGTCCTAGGGAGCAGTACTTC
>-|TRBJ2-3|TRBV2|TRBD2
CASSASGFLDTDTQYF
TGTGCCAGCAGTGCTAGCGGGTTTCTTGACACAGATACGCAGTATTTT
>once|TRBJ2-3|TRBV19|-
CASKMDFASTDTQYF
TGTGCCAGTAAGATGGACTTCGCTAGCACAGATACGCAGTATTTT
>-|TRBJ2-1|TRBV27|-
CASSLGRPGYNEQFF
TGTGCCAGCAGTTTAGGACGGCCAGGCTATAATGAGCAGTTCTTC
>-|TRBJ2-4|TRBV19|-
CASSKLSGDIQYF
TGTGCCAGTAGTAAGCTGTCCGGGGACATTCAGTACTTC
>-|TRBJ2-4|TRBV6-4|-
CASSEEWGQRNIQYF
TGTGCCAGCAGTGAGGAATGGGGGCAAAGAAACATTCAGTACTTC
>-|TRBJ1-2|TRBV4-1|-
CASSQGGDNYGYTF
TGCGCCAGCAGCCAAGGCGGGGACAACTATGGCTACACCTTC
>-|TRBJ2-7|TRBV6-8|TRBD1
CASSWDRGPYEQYF
TGTGCCAGCAGTTGGGACAGGGGGCCCTACGAGCAGTACTTC
>-|TRBJ1-2|TRBV27|-
CASSTREFRGGYTF
TGTGCCAGCAGTACCAGGGAATTCCGGGGTGGCTACACCTTC
>-|TRBJ2-7|TRBV7-9|TRBD1
CASTSGTGGPEQYF
TGTGCCAGCACCTCCGGGACAGGAGGCCCCGAGCAGTACTTC
>-|TRBJ2-2|TRBV6-6|-
CASTTTGELFF
TGTGCCAGCACCACCACCGGGGAGCTGTTTTTT
>-|TRBJ2-2|TRBV7-9|-
CASSFQGGGELFF
TGTGCCAGCAGCTTTCAGGGCGGCGGGGAGCTGTTTTTT
>-|TRBJ2-1|TRBV7-9|-
CASSPLGGSYNEQFF
TGTGCCAGCAGCCCATTAGGGGGCTCCTACAATGAGCAGTTCTTC
>-|TRBJ1-4|TRBV18|-
CASSPLSARVNEKLFF
TGTGCCAGCTCACCTCTCTCCGCAAGGGTTAATGAAAAACTGTTTTTT
>few|TRBJ1-1|TRBV9|-
CASSAEWEDTEAFF
TGTGCCAGCAGCGCAGAGTGGGAGGACACTGAAGCTTTCTTT
>-|TRBJ2-7|TRBV7-8|-
CASTPQGRIYEQYF
TGTGCCAGCACCCCCCAGGGGAGGATCTACGAGCAGTACTTC
>-|TRBJ1-5|TRBV19|-
CASSIEGGSNQPQHF
TGTGCCAGTAGTATAGAAGGGGGTAGCAATCAGCCCCAGCATTTT
>-|TRBJ2-7|TRBV5-1|-
CASSLGTDAYEQYF
TGCGCCAGCAGCTTGGGTACAGACGCCTACGAGCAGTACTTC
>-|TRBJ2-1|TRBV20-1|-
CSAGTSYEQFF
TGCAGTGCGGGAACTAGCTATGAGCAGTTCTTC
>-|TRBJ1-2|TRBV27|TRBD1
CASSLRGHNYGYTF
TGTGCCAGCAGTTTGAGGGGGCATAACTATGGCTACACCTTC
>-|TRBJ2-1|TRBV27|-
CASSLSVAGAYNEQFF
TGTGCCAGCAGTTTATCAGTGGCAGGGGCCTACAATGAGCAGTTCTTC
>-|TRBJ2-1|TRBV9|-
CASSEGLGNEQFF
TGTGCCAGCAGCGAGGGGCTCGGGAATGAGCAGTTCTTC
>-|TRBJ2-7|TRBV7-8|TRBD2
CASSLELAAGYEQYF
TGTGCCAGCAGCTTAGAACTAGCGGCTGGATACGAGCAGTACTTC
>-|TRBJ2-3|TRBV4-1|-
CASSQDWGSGVTQYF
TGCGCCAGCAGCCAAGACTGGGGGAGTGGTGTTACGCAGTATTTT
>-|TRBJ2-1|TRBV4-1|-
CASSLLWGEQFF
TGCGCCAGCAGCCTCCTTTGGGGGGAGCAGTTCTTC
>once|TRBJ2-3|TRBV13|TRBD2
CASSTGTRTLDTQYF
TGTGCCAGCAGCACCGGGACTAGGACCTTAGATACGCAGTATTTT
>-|TRBJ1-1|TRBV9|-
CASSAGHPNTEAFF
TGTGCCAGCAGCGCGGGACACCCGAACACTGAAGCTTTCTTT
>-|TRBJ1-5|TRBV5-6|-
CASSLGGYRMAQHF
TGTGCCAGCAGCTTGGGGGGGTACAGAATGGCCCAGCATTTT
>-|TRBJ1-5|TRBV7-9|-
CASSLDRTDAARPNQPQHF
TGTGCCAGCAGCTTAGACAGGACTGACGCCGCTCGACCTAATCAGCCCCAGCATTTT
>once|TRBJ2-1|TRBV5-1|-
CASSLGPLSSYNEQFF
TGCGCCAGCAGCTTGGGGCCGTTGAGCTCCTACAATGAGCAGTTCTTC
>once|TRBJ2-3|TRBV6-1|TRBD2
CASSAASGTSVSIDTQYF
TGTGCCAGCAGTGCAGCCTCCGGGACTAGCGTCTCCATAGATACGCAGTATTTT
>few|TRBJ2-2|TRBV11-3|-
CASSLFTGELFF
TGTGCCAGCAGCTTATTCACCGGGGAGCTGTTTTTT
>-|TRBJ2-2|TRBV4-1|TRBD2
CASSQVASGSVTGELFF
TGCGCCAGCAGCCAAGTCGCCAGCGGGAGTGTAACCGGGGAGCTGTTTTTT
>-|TRBJ2-7|TRBV4-1|TRBD1
CASSQGTGYEQYF
TGCGCCAGCAGCCAAGGGACAGGGTACGAGCAGTACTTC
>-|TRBJ1-1|TRBV30|-
CAWGGLNTEAFF
TGTGCCTGGGGGGGATTGAACACTGAAGCTTTCTTT
>-|TRBJ2-7|TRBV19|-
CASSIGSSYEQYF
TGTGCCAGTAGTATAGGTAGCTCCTACGAGCAGTACTTC
>-|TRBJ1-5|TRBV19|-
CASSINRDPDSNQPQHF
TGTGCCAGTAGTATTAATAGGGACCCCGATAGCAATCAGCCCCAGCATTTT
>-|TRBJ2-7|TRBV7-9|-
CASSLLDRQYEQYF
TGTGCCAGCAGCTTATTAGACAGACAATACGAGCAGTACTTC
>-|TRBJ1-1|TRBV30|TRBD1
CAWSRKGQELNTEAFF
TGTGCCTGGAGTAGAAAGGGACAGGAATTGAACACTGAAGCTTTCTTT
>-|TRBJ2-7|TRBV7-6|-
CASSLEAMSSYEQYF
TGTGCCAGCAGCTTAGAAGCGATGAGCTCCTACGAGCAGTACTTC
>-|TRBJ2-3|TRBV5-1|-
CASSRTVGQADTQYF
TGCGCCAGCAGTAGGACAGTTGGTCAGGCAGATACGCAGTATTTT
>once|TRBJ2-7|TRBV11-1|-
CASSLGEAYEQYF
TGTGCCAGCAGCTTAGGGGAGGCATACGAGCAGTACTTC
>-|TRBJ1-5|TRBV11-2|-
CASSFGQTNQPQHF
TGTGCCAGCAGCTTTGGGCAGACAAATCAGCCCCAGCATTTT
>-|TRBJ2-1|TRBV7-6|-
CASSLNLGYNEQFF
TGTGCCAGCAGCTTAAACCTAGGGTACAATGAGCAGTTCTTC
>once|TRBJ2-1|TRBV27|TRBD2
CASSSTSAYNEQFF
TGTGCCAGCAGTTCTACTAGCGCCTACAATGAGCAGTTCTTC
>-|TRBJ1-1|TRBV10-1|TRBD1
CASSEPGQGIAEAFF
TGCGCCAGCAGTGAACCGGGACAGGGTATCGCTGAAGCTTTCTTT
>-|TRBJ1-2|TRBV6-5|-
CASSFGTEEPNYGYTF
TGTGCCAGCAGTTTCGGGACGGAGGAGCCTAACTATGGCTACACCTTC